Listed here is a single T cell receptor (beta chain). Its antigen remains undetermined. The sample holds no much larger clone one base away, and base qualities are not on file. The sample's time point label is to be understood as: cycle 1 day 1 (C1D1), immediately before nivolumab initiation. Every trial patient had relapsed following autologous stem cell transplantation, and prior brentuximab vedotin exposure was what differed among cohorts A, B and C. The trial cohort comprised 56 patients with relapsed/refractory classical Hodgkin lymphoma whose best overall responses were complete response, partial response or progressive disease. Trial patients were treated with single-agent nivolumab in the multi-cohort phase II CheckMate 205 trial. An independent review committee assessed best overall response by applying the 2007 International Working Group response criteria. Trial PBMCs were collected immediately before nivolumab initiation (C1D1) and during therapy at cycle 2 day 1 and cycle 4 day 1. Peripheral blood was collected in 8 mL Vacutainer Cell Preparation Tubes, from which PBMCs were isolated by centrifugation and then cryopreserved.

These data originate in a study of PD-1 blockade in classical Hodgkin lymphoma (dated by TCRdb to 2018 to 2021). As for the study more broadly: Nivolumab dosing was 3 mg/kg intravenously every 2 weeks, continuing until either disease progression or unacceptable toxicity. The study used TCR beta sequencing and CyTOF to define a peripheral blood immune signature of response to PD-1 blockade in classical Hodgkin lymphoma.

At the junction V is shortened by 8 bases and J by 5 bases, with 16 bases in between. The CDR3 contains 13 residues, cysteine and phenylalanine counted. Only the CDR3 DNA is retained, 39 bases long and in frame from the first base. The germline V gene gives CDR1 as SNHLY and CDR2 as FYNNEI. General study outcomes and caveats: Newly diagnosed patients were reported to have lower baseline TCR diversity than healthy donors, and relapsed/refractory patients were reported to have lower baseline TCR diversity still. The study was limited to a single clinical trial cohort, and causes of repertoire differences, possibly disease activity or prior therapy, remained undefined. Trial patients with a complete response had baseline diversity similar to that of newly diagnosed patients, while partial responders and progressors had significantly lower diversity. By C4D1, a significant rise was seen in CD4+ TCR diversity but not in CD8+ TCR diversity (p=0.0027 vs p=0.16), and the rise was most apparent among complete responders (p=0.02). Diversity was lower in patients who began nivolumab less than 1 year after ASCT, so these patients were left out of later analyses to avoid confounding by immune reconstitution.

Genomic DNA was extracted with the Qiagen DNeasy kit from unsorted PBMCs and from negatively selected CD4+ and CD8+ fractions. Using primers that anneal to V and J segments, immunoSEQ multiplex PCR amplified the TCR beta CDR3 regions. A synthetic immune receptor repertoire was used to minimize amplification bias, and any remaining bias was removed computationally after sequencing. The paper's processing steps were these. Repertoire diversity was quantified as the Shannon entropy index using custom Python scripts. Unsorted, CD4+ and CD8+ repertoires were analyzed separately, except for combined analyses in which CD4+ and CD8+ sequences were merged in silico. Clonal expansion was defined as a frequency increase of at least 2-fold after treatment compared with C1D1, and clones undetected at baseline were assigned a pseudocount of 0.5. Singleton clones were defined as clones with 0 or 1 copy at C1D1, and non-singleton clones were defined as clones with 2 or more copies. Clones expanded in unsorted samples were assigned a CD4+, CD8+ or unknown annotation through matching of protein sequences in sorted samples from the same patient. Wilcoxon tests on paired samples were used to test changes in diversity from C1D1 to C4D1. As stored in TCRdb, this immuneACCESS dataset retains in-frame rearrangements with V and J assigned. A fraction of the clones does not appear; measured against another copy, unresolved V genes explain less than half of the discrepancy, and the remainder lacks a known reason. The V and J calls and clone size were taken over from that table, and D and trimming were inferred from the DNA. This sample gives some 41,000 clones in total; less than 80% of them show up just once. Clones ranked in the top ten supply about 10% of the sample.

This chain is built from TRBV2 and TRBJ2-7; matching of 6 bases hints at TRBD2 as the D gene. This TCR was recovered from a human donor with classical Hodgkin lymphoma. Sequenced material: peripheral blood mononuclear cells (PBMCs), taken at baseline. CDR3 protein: CASGRQGGDEQYF. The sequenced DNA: TGTGCCAGCGGACGGCAAGGAGGGGACGAGCAGTACTTC.